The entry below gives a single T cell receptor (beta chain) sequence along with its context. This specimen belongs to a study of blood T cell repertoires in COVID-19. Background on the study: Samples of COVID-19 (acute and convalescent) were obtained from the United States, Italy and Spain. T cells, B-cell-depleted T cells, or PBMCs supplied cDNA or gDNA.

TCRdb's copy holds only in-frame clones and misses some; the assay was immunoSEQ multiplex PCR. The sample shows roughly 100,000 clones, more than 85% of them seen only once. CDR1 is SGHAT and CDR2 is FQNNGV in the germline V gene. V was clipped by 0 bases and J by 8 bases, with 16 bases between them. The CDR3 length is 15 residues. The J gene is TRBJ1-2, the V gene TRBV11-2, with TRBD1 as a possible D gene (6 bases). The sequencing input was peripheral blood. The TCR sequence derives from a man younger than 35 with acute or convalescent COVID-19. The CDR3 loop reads CASSLDGTGPSGYTF. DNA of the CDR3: TGTGCCAGCAGCTTAGATGGAACAGGGCCCTCCGGCTACACCTTC.